This is a list of T cell receptor beta chains from one sample in a study of blood T cell repertoires in COVID-19. The protocol was immunoSEQ multiplex PCR, while the TCRdb copy is restricted to in-frame clones and leaves out a portion. This table holds roughly 260,000 clones, around nine tenths found once. Sequencing used peripheral blood. These receptor sequences come from a man aged 40-49 years who had recovered from COVID-19. CDR3s include the opening cysteine and the closing phenylalanine or tryptophan. Fields, in order: V gene, J gene, clone size, D gene, CDR3 protein, CDR3 DNA. A D gene is named only where the DNA matches it firmly. Size is stated for part of the rows, as once, few or many counts, or as a class when the clone is expanded.

v_gene: TRBV5-1; j_gene: TRBJ2-1; abundance: NA; d_gene: TRBD2; CDR3aa: CASSLLAGVVGEQFF; CDR3nt: TGCGCCAGCAGCTTGTTAGCGGGAGTGGTGGGTGAGCAGTTCTTC
v_gene: TRBV28; j_gene: TRBJ2-7; abundance: once; d_gene: NA; CDR3aa: CASSNRGIEQYF; CDR3nt: TGTGCCAGCAGTAACCGGGGGATCGAGCAGTACTTC
v_gene: TRBV5-1; j_gene: TRBJ2-1; abundance: NA; d_gene: TRBD1; CDR3aa: CASAPQGQTYNEQFF; CDR3nt: TGCGCCAGCGCCCCCCAGGGACAGACTTACAATGAGCAGTTCTTC
v_gene: TRBV14; j_gene: TRBJ2-1; abundance: NA; d_gene: TRBD2; CDR3aa: CASSQVFNGRAYNEQFF; CDR3nt: TGTGCCAGCAGCCAAGTTTTTAACGGGAGGGCCTACAATGAGCAGTTCTTC
v_gene: TRBV5-6; j_gene: TRBJ1-5; abundance: NA; d_gene: TRBD1; CDR3aa: CASSLAQGRPNSNQPQHF; CDR3nt: TGTGCCAGCAGCTTGGCACAGGGGCGACCCAATAGCAATCAGCCCCAGCATTTT
v_gene: TRBV6-2/TRBV6-3; j_gene: TRBJ1-5; abundance: NA; d_gene: TRBD1; CDR3aa: CASSYPRTGYGQPQHF; CDR3nt: TGTGCCAGCAGTTACCCTAGGACAGGGTACGGGCAGCCCCAGCATTTT
v_gene: TRBV7-9; j_gene: TRBJ2-7; abundance: NA; d_gene: NA; CDR3aa: CASSLGPSARVQYF; CDR3nt: TGTGCCAGCAGCTTAGGGCCGTCGGCTAGAGTTCAGTACTTC
v_gene: TRBV12-3/TRBV12-4; j_gene: TRBJ1-4; abundance: NA; d_gene: NA; CDR3aa: CASSSYEKLFF; CDR3nt: TGTGCCAGCAGTTCCTATGAAAAACTGTTTTTT
v_gene: TRBV2; j_gene: TRBJ2-3; abundance: NA; d_gene: TRBD2; CDR3aa: CASSIPGTSGGPSTDTQYF; CDR3nt: TGTGCCAGCAGTATCCCCGGGACTAGCGGGGGACCTAGCACAGATACGCAGTATTTT
v_gene: TRBV7-9; j_gene: TRBJ2-5; abundance: NA; d_gene: NA; CDR3aa: CASSLQVQETQYF; CDR3nt: TGTGCCAGCAGCTTACAGGTACAAGAGACCCAGTACTTC
v_gene: TRBV9; j_gene: TRBJ2-5; abundance: NA; d_gene: NA; CDR3aa: CASSNAESRRETQYF; CDR3nt: TGTGCCAGCAGCAACGCGGAGTCTCGGCGAGAGACCCAGTACTTC
v_gene: TRBV6-5; j_gene: TRBJ1-1; abundance: NA; d_gene: NA; CDR3aa: CASIRQANTEAFF; CDR3nt: TGTGCCAGCATACGACAGGCGAACACTGAAGCTTTCTTT
v_gene: TRBV7-6; j_gene: TRBJ2-5; abundance: NA; d_gene: NA; CDR3aa: CASSPARNPSETQYF; CDR3nt: TGTGCCAGCAGCCCTGCCAGGAACCCCTCAGAGACCCAGTACTTC
v_gene: TRBV7-9; j_gene: TRBJ1-2; abundance: once; d_gene: NA; CDR3aa: CASSPPSSFGVYTF; CDR3nt: TGTGCCAGCAGCCCCCCTTCGAGCTTTGGTGTCTACACCTTC
v_gene: TRBV12-3/TRBV12-4; j_gene: TRBJ2-7; abundance: NA; d_gene: TRBD1; CDR3aa: CASTRDRGYEQYF; CDR3nt: TGTGCCAGCACCCGGGACAGGGGATACGAGCAGTACTTC
v_gene: TRBV4-3; j_gene: TRBJ1-2; abundance: few; d_gene: NA; CDR3aa: CASSPRSLVNNGYTF; CDR3nt: TGCGCCAGCAGCCCCAGATCTCTGGTAAATAATGGCTACACCTTC
v_gene: TRBV19; j_gene: TRBJ2-1; abundance: once; d_gene: TRBD1; CDR3aa: CASSIVQIPGTGSYNEQFF; CDR3nt: TGTGCCAGTAGTATCGTCCAAATCCCCGGGACAGGGTCCTACAATGAGCAGTTCTTC
v_gene: TRBV10-3; j_gene: TRBJ2-3; abundance: NA; d_gene: TRBD1; CDR3aa: CAINTGVTDTQYF; CDR3nt: TGTGCCATCAATACAGGGGTGACAGATACGCAGTATTTT
v_gene: TRBV27; j_gene: TRBJ2-5; abundance: NA; d_gene: TRBD2; CDR3aa: CASSSGLVSETQYF; CDR3nt: TGTGCCAGCAGTTCAGGACTAGTTTCAGAGACCCAGTACTTC
v_gene: TRBV19; j_gene: TRBJ2-2; abundance: once; d_gene: NA; CDR3aa: CASTSFEGTGELFF; CDR3nt: TGTGCCAGTACCTCCTTTGAGGGCACCGGGGAGCTGTTTTTT
v_gene: TRBV6-2/TRBV6-3; j_gene: TRBJ2-2; abundance: few; d_gene: TRBD2; CDR3aa: CASSLSGYTGELFF; CDR3nt: TGTGCCAGCAGTCTTAGCGGGTACACCGGGGAGCTGTTTTTT
v_gene: TRBV7-9; j_gene: TRBJ2-7; abundance: NA; d_gene: TRBD1; CDR3aa: CASSPLRGQSPTYEQYF; CDR3nt: TGTGCCAGCAGCCCCCTAAGGGGGCAGAGTCCGACCTACGAGCAGTACTTC
v_gene: TRBV5-3; j_gene: TRBJ1-4; abundance: NA; d_gene: NA; CDR3aa: CARSYRPGETNEKLFF; CDR3nt: TGTGCCAGAAGCTACCGCCCGGGGGAGACTAATGAAAAACTGTTTTTT
v_gene: TRBV6-5; j_gene: TRBJ2-7; abundance: NA; d_gene: NA; CDR3aa: CASRPPAGPSYEQYF; CDR3nt: TGTGCCAGCAGGCCGCCGGCAGGGCCTTCCTACGAGCAGTACTTC
v_gene: TRBV6-2/TRBV6-3; j_gene: TRBJ1-5; abundance: NA; d_gene: NA; CDR3aa: CASSTGLGSQPQHF; CDR3nt: TGTGCCAGCAGTACAGGGTTGGGGAGTCAGCCCCAGCATTTT
v_gene: TRBV27; j_gene: TRBJ2-1; abundance: NA; d_gene: TRBD2; CDR3aa: CASSQRQGRLAGVNSYNEQFF; CDR3nt: TGTGCCAGCAGTCAAAGACAGGGGAGACTAGCGGGGGTAAACTCCTACAATGAGCAGTTCTTC
v_gene: TRBV19; j_gene: TRBJ2-5; abundance: few; d_gene: TRBD1; CDR3aa: CASSIRGQGQYF; CDR3nt: TGTGCCAGTAGTATAAGGGGACAGGGCCAGTACTTC
v_gene: TRBV30; j_gene: TRBJ2-5; abundance: few; d_gene: NA; CDR3aa: CAWSVRGAETQYF; CDR3nt: TGTGCCTGGAGTGTCAGGGGGGCAGAGACCCAGTACTTC
v_gene: TRBV7-3; j_gene: TRBJ2-5; abundance: NA; d_gene: NA; CDR3aa: CASSLRGKETQYF; CDR3nt: TGTGCCAGCAGCTTACGAGGGAAAGAGACCCAGTACTTC
v_gene: TRBV5-1; j_gene: TRBJ2-7; abundance: NA; d_gene: NA; CDR3aa: CASSQASSEQYF; CDR3nt: TGCGCCAGCAGCCAGGCCTCATCCGAGCAGTACTTC
v_gene: TRBV27; j_gene: TRBJ2-2; abundance: NA; d_gene: TRBD2; CDR3aa: CASSFLASGTGELFF; CDR3nt: TGTGCCAGCAGTTTTCTAGCTAGCGGCACCGGGGAGCTGTTTTTT
v_gene: TRBV7-2; j_gene: TRBJ1-1; abundance: NA; d_gene: NA; CDR3aa: CASSSGQRNTEAFF; CDR3nt: TGTGCCAGCAGCTCAGGACAAAGAAACACTGAAGCTTTCTTT
v_gene: TRBV7-2; j_gene: TRBJ2-5; abundance: NA; d_gene: NA; CDR3aa: CASSFNQGYQETQYF; CDR3nt: TGTGCCAGCAGCTTCAATCAGGGGTACCAAGAGACCCAGTACTTC
v_gene: TRBV4-3; j_gene: TRBJ1-2; abundance: NA; d_gene: NA; CDR3aa: CASSRTGTPIYGYTF; CDR3nt: TGCGCCAGCAGCCGCACCGGGACACCGATCTATGGCTACACCTTC
v_gene: TRBV18; j_gene: TRBJ2-5; abundance: NA; d_gene: NA; CDR3aa: CASSPRFEGETQYF; CDR3nt: TGTGCCAGCTCACCACGGTTTGAGGGAGAGACCCAGTACTTC
v_gene: TRBV3-1/TRBV3-2; j_gene: TRBJ1-3; abundance: NA; d_gene: TRBD1; CDR3aa: CASQPGTGSGNTIYF; CDR3nt: TGTGCCAGCCAACCCGGGACAGGGTCTGGAAACACCATATATTTT
v_gene: TRBV6-5; j_gene: TRBJ1-2; abundance: few; d_gene: NA; CDR3aa: CASSRDGQYYGYTF; CDR3nt: TGTGCCAGCAGCCGGGACGGACAGTACTATGGCTACACCTTC
v_gene: TRBV5-8; j_gene: TRBJ1-1; abundance: NA; d_gene: TRBD1; CDR3aa: CASSLFRGQDTEAFF; CDR3nt: TGTGCCAGCAGCTTATTCAGGGGGCAGGACACTGAAGCTTTCTTT
v_gene: TRBV7-3; j_gene: TRBJ2-7; abundance: NA; d_gene: NA; CDR3aa: CASSLSRTGEQYF; CDR3nt: TGTGCCAGCAGCTTATCCCGAACGGGGGAGCAGTACTTC
v_gene: TRBV5-1; j_gene: TRBJ2-1; abundance: NA; d_gene: TRBD2; CDR3aa: CASSSRTSGVGEQFF; CDR3nt: TGCGCCAGCAGCTCTCGGACTAGCGGGGTTGGAGAGCAGTTCTTC
v_gene: TRBV18; j_gene: TRBJ1-2; abundance: NA; d_gene: NA; CDR3aa: CASSPKDSGYTF; CDR3nt: TGTGCCAGCTCACCAAAGGACAGTGGCTACACCTTC